This T cell receptor beta chain was sequenced in a study of monozygotic twins with inflammatory bowel disease. Whole-study findings and limits: Versus healthy twins, IBD patients showed fewer clonotypes shared with others, especially with disease activity. Support was absent for any single strong signal or clonotype linked to IBD.

The study subjected TCRalpha and TCRbeta cDNA to two nested PCRs of about 15 and 9 cycles. TCRdb reprocessed the 5' RACE reads and keeps a single row for each CDR3 protein, giving no DNA. Recorded here are approximately 330,000 distinct CDR3 sequences; the top ten clones represent around 2%. As regards this clonotype: Its specificity is not known.

Staff drew a roughly 2.5 ml blood sample from each donor. The CDR3 length is 13 residues. Germline CDR1 reads GTSNPN; CDR2 reads SVGIG (reference sequence). Sample: blood. This chain links TRBV30 with TRBJ1-6. This sequence originates from a human donor with ulcerative colitis or Crohn's disease, or a healthy co-twin of an affected twin (not recorded which). CDR3 sequence: CAWSVSDNSPLHF.